This T cell receptor beta chain was recovered during a study of blood T cells in healthy people across ages (dated by TCRdb to about 2015). Regarding the study in general: In model experiments, template switching captured about one uniquely barcoded TCR beta cDNA molecule for every two T cells. Four age groups were formed from the donors: young (average approximately 15 years), middle-aged (around 37), aged (around 68) and long-lived (around 82). Using deep sequencing normalized with unique cDNA molecular identifiers, the study measured how TCR beta repertoire diversity changes with age. To avoid experimental bias, donors of different ages were distributed randomly across sequencing lanes. Two additional independent replicas of 1 million unique cDNA reads from the same blood draw were analyzed for two donors (one aged 18 to 29 and one aged 80 or older). What the study reported, not specific to this receptor: As age increased, observed TCR beta diversity per million T cells dropped in a roughly linear way, and a significant reduction was already evident by age 40. Bulk unsorted PBMC profiling prevented conclusive comparison of naive and antigen-experienced compartments. Observed TCR beta diversity correlated strongly with the percentage of naive T cells measured by flow cytometry. Estimates of total diversity from one million sequenced T cells were regarded as lower bounds and underestimates. The CMV infection status of donors was not known, potentially confounding age-related changes in expanded clonotypes. Compared with the aged group, more naive CD4+ T cells, fewer expanded clones and increased TCR diversity were shown by the long-lived group, suggesting age selection.

The library was generated by 5' RACE. The sequencer listed for this sample is Illumina HiSeq 2500. The second PCR ran for about 7 to 11 cycles and used a J-beta primer mix along with a sample-barcoded 5' primer. Each TCR beta cDNA molecule received a unique molecular identifier from a template-switch 5' adaptor carrying 12 random nucleotides. Each sample yielded at least 2.5 million CDR3-containing paired-end reads. All of the RNA was converted into first-strand cDNA using the Mint cDNA synthesis kit, with a TRBC-specific oligonucleotide serving as the primer. After uracil-DNA glycosylase treatment, a first 18-cycle PCR used universal primers M1SS and BC2_uni_R on all cDNA. As for the authors' bioinformatics: For normalization, 1 million high-quality reads were randomly selected from each sample, with every read carrying a distinct molecular identifier. Instead of being binned into consensus sequences, reads with shared molecular identifiers were discarded. MiTCR, set to a Q25 quality threshold and the strictest error-elimination algorithm, was used for CDR3 identification, clonotype clustering and error correction. A nonparametric unseen species model using Euler transformation provided a lower-bound estimate of total TCR beta diversity. The public sequencing data were trimmed at Q25 with fastp and processed into clonotypes with MiXCR by TCRdb, which kept only in-frame beta chains. One record per CDR3 amino acid sequence lists the most common genes and DNA. TCRdb's processing, not the authors', yielded these V and J calls. Within this sample are around 1,500,000 distinct CDR3 sequences, with around two fifths of them counted one time only. The ten largest account for 7.9% of the sample.

Via the germline V gene (reference sequence), CDR1 is MNHNY and CDR2 SVGAGI. Between the V and J ends, shortened by 6 bases and 3 bases respectively, the junction contains 18 bases. CDR3 length: 15 amino acids, cysteine to phenylalanine. The sequence is cut down to CDR3 DNA, 45 bases in frame from base 1. There are a few counts of this clonotype. Its antigen remains undetermined. No base quality values were provided; no much bigger clone lies one nucleotide off. The donors were 40 or so Caucasian individuals from Russia, aged roughly 6 to 95 years, who were systemically healthy. Each donor gave around 9 milliliters of peripheral blood, collected into EDTA-treated Vacutainer tubes. PBMCs were isolated by Ficoll-Paque density-gradient centrifugation, with at least 6 million obtained per sample. Total RNA, at least 5.5 micrograms per sample, was extracted from PBMCs with Trizol reagent. For every donor, an aliquot of PBMCs went through flow cytometry to measure the percentages of naive CD45RAhigh/CD27high T cells.

The chain is made from TRBV6-6 and TRBJ2-7; matching of 5 bases hints at TRBD2 as the D gene. Sequenced input: blood. The origin of this receptor is a woman aged 18-29 years in good health. The CDR3 region has the sequence CASSGVDSRDYEQYF. The DNA is as follows: TGTGCCAGCAGCGGCGTCGATAGTCGGGACTACGAGCAGTACTTC.